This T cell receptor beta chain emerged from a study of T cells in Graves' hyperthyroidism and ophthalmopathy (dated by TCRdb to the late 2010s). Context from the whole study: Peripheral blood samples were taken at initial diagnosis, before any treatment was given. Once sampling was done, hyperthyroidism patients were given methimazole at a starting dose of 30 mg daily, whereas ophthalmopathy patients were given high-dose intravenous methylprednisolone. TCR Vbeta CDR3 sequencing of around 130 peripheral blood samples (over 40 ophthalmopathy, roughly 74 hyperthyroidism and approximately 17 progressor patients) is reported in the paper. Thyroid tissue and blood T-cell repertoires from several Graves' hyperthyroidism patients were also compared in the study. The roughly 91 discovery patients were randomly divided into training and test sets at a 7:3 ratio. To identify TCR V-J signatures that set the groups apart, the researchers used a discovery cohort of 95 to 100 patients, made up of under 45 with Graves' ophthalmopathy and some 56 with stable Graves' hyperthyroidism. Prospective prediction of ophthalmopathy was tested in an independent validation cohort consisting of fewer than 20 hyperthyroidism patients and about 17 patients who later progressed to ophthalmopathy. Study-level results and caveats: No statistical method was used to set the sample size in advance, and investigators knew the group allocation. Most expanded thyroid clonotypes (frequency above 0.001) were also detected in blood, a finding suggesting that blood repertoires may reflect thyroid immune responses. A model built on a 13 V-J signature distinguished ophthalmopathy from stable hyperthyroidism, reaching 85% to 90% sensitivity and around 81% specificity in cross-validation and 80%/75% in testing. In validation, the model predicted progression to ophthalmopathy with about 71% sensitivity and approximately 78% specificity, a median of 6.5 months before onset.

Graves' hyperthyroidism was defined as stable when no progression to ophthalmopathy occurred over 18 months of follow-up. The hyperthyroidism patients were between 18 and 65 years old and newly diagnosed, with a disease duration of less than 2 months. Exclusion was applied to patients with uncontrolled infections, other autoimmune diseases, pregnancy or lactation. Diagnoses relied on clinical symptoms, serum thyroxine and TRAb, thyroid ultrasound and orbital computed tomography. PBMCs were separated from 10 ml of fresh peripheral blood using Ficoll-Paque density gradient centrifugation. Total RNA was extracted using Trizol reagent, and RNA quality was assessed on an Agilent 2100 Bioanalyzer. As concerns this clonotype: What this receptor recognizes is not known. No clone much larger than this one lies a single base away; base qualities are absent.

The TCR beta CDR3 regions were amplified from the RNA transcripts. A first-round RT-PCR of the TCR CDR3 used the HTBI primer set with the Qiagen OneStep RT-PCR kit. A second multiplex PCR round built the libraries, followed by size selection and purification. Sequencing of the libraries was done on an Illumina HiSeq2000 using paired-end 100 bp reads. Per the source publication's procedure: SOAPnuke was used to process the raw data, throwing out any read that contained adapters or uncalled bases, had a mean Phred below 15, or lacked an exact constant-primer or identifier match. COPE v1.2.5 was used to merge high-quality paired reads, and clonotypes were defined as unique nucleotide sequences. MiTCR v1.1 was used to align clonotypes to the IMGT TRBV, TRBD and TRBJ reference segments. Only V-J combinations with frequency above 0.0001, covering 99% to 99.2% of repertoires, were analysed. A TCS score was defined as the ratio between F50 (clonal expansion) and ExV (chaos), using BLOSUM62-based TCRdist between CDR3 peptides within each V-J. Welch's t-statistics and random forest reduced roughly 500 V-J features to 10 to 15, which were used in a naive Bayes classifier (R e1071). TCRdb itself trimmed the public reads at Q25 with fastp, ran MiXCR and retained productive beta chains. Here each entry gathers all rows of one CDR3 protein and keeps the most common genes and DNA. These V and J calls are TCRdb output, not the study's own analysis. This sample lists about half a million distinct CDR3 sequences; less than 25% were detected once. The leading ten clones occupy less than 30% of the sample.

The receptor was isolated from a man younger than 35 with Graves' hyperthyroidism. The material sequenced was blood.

CDR3 sequence: CASSWSSGSYEQYF. In nucleotide form, the sequence is TGTGCCAGCAGTTGGTCTAGCGGGTCCTACGAGCAGTACTTC. The chain was built from TRBV12-3 or TRBV12-4 and TRBJ2-7; 8 nucleotides in the junction match TRBD2. Compared with germline, V lacks 4 bases and J lacks 1 base; bases without a gene match: 3. Inclusive of the bounding cysteine and phenylalanine, the CDR3 is 14 residues long. Only the CDR3 part of the read is kept: 42 bases, read in frame from the first base.